The rows below give T cell receptor beta chains drawn from one sample of a study of T-cell memory formation after mild COVID-19. TCRdb redid the calling of the 5' RACE reads with MiXCR, one entry per CDR3 protein. The sample yields tens of thousands of distinct CDR3 sequences, 6% to 9.5% seen once. Material for sequencing was PBMCs or a T cell subset sorted from them (not recorded which). The receptors originated from an adult woman who had mild COVID-19 (a few samples of this study predate the infection). Cell type and time point are not known. Each CDR3 is given with its conserved first and last residue. Fields, in order: V gene, D gene, J gene, clone size, CDR3 length, CDR3 DNA, CDR3 protein. The D gene is left open where the match is weak. Clone size is stated in some rows and not others, as once, few, many or a class when expanded.

>TRBV3-1|TRBD2|TRBJ2-7|many|12
TGTGCCAGCAGCCAAGATGGGAGGGGGCAGTACTTC
CASSQDGRGQYF
>TRBV10-3|.|TRBJ1-1|many|12
TGTGCCATCAGTGAAATCGGCACTGAAGCTTTCTTT
CAISEIGTEAFF
>TRBV13|.|TRBJ1-2|many|14
TGTGCCAGCAGCAAGGACAGAATGGGCTATGGCTACACCTTC
CASSKDRMGYGYTF
>TRBV12-3/TRBV12-4|.|TRBJ2-3|many|13
TGTGCCAGCAGGGGGCGAGCAACAGATACGCAGTATTTT
CASRGRATDTQYF
>TRBV12-3/TRBV12-4|.|TRBJ2-1|many|13
TGTGCCAGCAGTTTATTAAGCCGCAATGAGCAGTTCTTC
CASSLLSRNEQFF
>TRBV20-1|.|TRBJ2-3|many|17
TGCAGTGCTAGAGATGGGGACCGTGGTTTTTCGGCAGATACGCAGTATTTT
CSARDGDRGFSADTQYF
>TRBV15|.|TRBJ2-5|many|16
TGTGCCACCAGCAGAGATCGGGCGCTGCCCTCAGAGACCCAGTACTTC
CATSRDRALPSETQYF
>TRBV4-3|TRBD2|TRBJ2-3|.|15
TGCGCCAGCAGCCAAGAGGGCGGGAGGGCCGGTACGCAGTATTTT
CASSQEGGRAGTQYF
>TRBV24-1|.|TRBJ2-1|many|14
TGTGCCACCAGTCACAGGGCCGGCTACAATGAGCAGTTCTTC
CATSHRAGYNEQFF
>TRBV4-1|TRBD1|TRBJ1-6|many|15
TGCGCCAGCAGCCGAGGGACAGCATATAATTCACCCCTCCACTTT
CASSRGTAYNSPLHF
>TRBV7-6|TRBD1|TRBJ1-2|many|14
TGTGCCAGCAGCCCGCGGACAGGGGGCTATGGCTACACCTTC
CASSPRTGGYGYTF
>TRBV2|.|TRBJ1-4|many|16
TGTGCCAGCAGTGAAGCGCTTCAGGGGAGGGGTGAAAAACTGTTTTTT
CASSEALQGRGEKLFF
>TRBV7-9|TRBD1|TRBJ2-3|medium-sized|14
TGTGCCAGCACCACAGGGGTGATCGGAGATACGCAGTATTTT
CASTTGVIGDTQYF
>TRBV5-6|.|TRBJ1-1|many|14
TGTGCCAGCAGCTTGTTCTCAGGAAACACTGAAGCTTTCTTT
CASSLFSGNTEAFF
>TRBV5-1|.|TRBJ2-7|many|14
TGCGCCAGCAGCCCCGCTGAACGCAGCTACGAGCAGTACTTC
CASSPAERSYEQYF
>TRBV5-6|.|TRBJ2-3|many|15
TGTGCCAGCAGCTTCCCTGCAGGGGTCACAGATACGCAGTATTTT
CASSFPAGVTDTQYF
>TRBV5-1|.|TRBJ1-1|many|13
TGCGCCAGCAGCTTGTTCCTCACCACTGAAGCTTTCTTT
CASSLFLTTEAFF
>TRBV2|TRBD1|TRBJ2-7|many|14
TGTGCCAGCAGTTCGGACAGGGGGTTGTACGAGCAGTACTTC
CASSSDRGLYEQYF
>TRBV25-1|.|TRBJ2-3|many|14
TGTGCCAGCAGTATAAGCGGCCACACAGATACGCAGTATTTT
CASSISGHTDTQYF
>TRBV15|.|TRBJ2-3|many|14
TGTGCCACCAGCAGAGCAGGCCTCTTAAATACGCAGTATTTT
CATSRAGLLNTQYF
>TRBV5-1|TRBD1|TRBJ2-4|medium-sized|17
TGCGCCAGCAGCTCCGGACAGGGACCCCTAGCCAAAAACATTCAGTACTTC
CASSSGQGPLAKNIQYF
>TRBV2|TRBD1|TRBJ1-2|many|14
TGTGCCAGCTCGAGATGGGACAGGGATAATGGCTACACCTTC
CASSRWDRDNGYTF
>TRBV20-1|.|TRBJ1-3|medium-sized|14
TGCAGTGCTTCCTCAGGGTTAGCTGGAAACACCATATATTTT
CSASSGLAGNTIYF
>TRBV3-1|.|TRBJ1-3|many|14
TGTGCCAGCAGCGGCGACAGGACTGGAAACACCATATATTTT
CASSGDRTGNTIYF
>TRBV12-3/TRBV12-4|.|TRBJ2-7|many|14
TGTGCCAGCAGTTTGTTCGGGGGATCCTACGAGCAGTACTTC
CASSLFGGSYEQYF
>TRBV6-6|.|TRBJ2-3|many|12
TGTGCCAGCAGTTCCCCGGGAACTACGCAGTATTTT
CASSSPGTTQYF
>TRBV12-3/TRBV12-4|.|TRBJ2-7|many|14
TGTGCCAGCAGTAACCAAGACTGGGGATACGAGCAGTACTTC
CASSNQDWGYEQYF
>TRBV6-2/TRBV6-3|.|TRBJ2-1|few|16
TGTGCCAGCAGATACCTAGCGGAGGGGGGGCACAATGAGCAGTTCTTC
CASRYLAEGGHNEQFF
>TRBV5-1|.|TRBJ1-2|many|13
TGCGCCAGCGGAGAGCCCCCCATCCGGGGCTACACCTTC
CASGEPPIRGYTF
>TRBV3-1|TRBD2|TRBJ2-7|many|14
TGTGCCAGCAGCCAAGGTACTAGCGTTTACGAGCAGTACTTC
CASSQGTSVYEQYF
>TRBV29-1|.|TRBJ2-1|.|13
TGCAGCGTGTTCCCGACGGGATACAATGAGCAGTTCTTC
CSVFPTGYNEQFF
>TRBV29-1|.|TRBJ1-2|many|12
TGCAGCGTTATAGCCTCTTCCTATGGCTACACCTTC
CSVIASSYGYTF
>TRBV6-4|.|TRBJ2-1|.|16
TGTGCCAGCAGTGACTCAGTGGGAGAAGGGCGGAATGAGCAGTTCTTC
CASSDSVGEGRNEQFF
>TRBV6-4|.|TRBJ2-2|many|16
TGTGCCAGCAGTGACTCGGTCGAGGGGAACACCGGGGAGCTGTTTTTT
CASSDSVEGNTGELFF
>TRBV30|.|TRBJ1-1|few|16
TGTGCCTGGAGTGGCCGAGCGGGGGTCATCGACACTGAAGCTTTCTTT
CAWSGRAGVIDTEAFF
>TRBV7-2|.|TRBJ2-7|many|15
TGTGCCAGCAGCTTAGGGGATAGGCGCTCCTACGAGCAGTACTTC
CASSLGDRRSYEQYF
>TRBV29-1|TRBD1|TRBJ1-2|many|11
TGCAGCGTTAGAGGGGGCTTGGGCTACACCTTC
CSVRGGLGYTF
>TRBV20-1|TRBD2|TRBJ2-1|many|18
TGCAGTGCTAGTGGACTAGCGGGAGTCCGAAGCTCCTACAATGAGCAGTTCTTC
CSASGLAGVRSSYNEQFF
>TRBV27|TRBD1|TRBJ2-3|many|16
TGTGCCAGCAGTTCGCCAGGGACAGGGCTGACAGATACGCAGTATTTT
CASSSPGTGLTDTQYF
>TRBV2|TRBD2|TRBJ2-1|many|18
TGTGCCAGCAGTGATGCCTCCCGGCGGCGCGGGAGCTACAATGAGCAGTTCTTC
CASSDASRRRGSYNEQFF
>TRBV3-1|.|TRBJ1-6|many|11
TGTGCCAGCAGCGGAGTATCACCCCTCCACTTT
CASSGVSPLHF
>TRBV25-1|.|TRBJ2-7|many|11
TGTGCCAGCAGTGAACGGTACGAGCAGTACTTC
CASSERYEQYF
>TRBV9|TRBD1|TRBJ1-4|many|13
TGTGCCAGCAGCGTGGGGACAGGTGAAAAACTGTTTTTT
CASSVGTGEKLFF
>TRBV20-1|TRBD2|TRBJ2-1|many|18
TGCAGTGCTCTCGGGACTAGCGGGGGCCATATCTCCTACAATGAGCAGTTCTTC
CSALGTSGGHISYNEQFF
>TRBV18|.|TRBJ2-2|many|15
TGTGCCAGCTCAGCCCGGAATAGCGGTACCGGGGAGCTGTTTTTT
CASSARNSGTGELFF
>TRBV7-9|.|TRBJ1-1|many|13
TGTGCCAGCAGCCCCATAAAGGGCACTGAAGCTTTCTTT
CASSPIKGTEAFF